One sample yielded the 18 T cell receptor beta chains listed below, sequenced in a study of T cells in Graves' hyperthyroidism and ophthalmopathy. Regions amplified from RNA transcripts were the TCR beta CDR3 regions. The primer set for the first-round RT-PCR of the TCR CDR3 was HTBI. TCRdb independently ran MiXCR on the multiplex PCR reads; one entry per CDR3 protein. Of under 450,000 distinct CDR3 sequences listed, approximately 17% were seen once; the top ten hold about a third. The sample consisted of blood. The receptors shown here come from a woman under 40 with Graves' hyperthyroidism that later progressed to Graves' ophthalmopathy.

This clonotype has ten or more counts. V is TRBV25-1 and J is TRBJ2-7; the D is unclear. Trimming pared 0 bases from V and 1 base from J, leaving 10 bases between. The CDR3 consists of 15 residues. Germline CDR1 MGHDK, CDR2 SYGVNS. The CDR3 bases are TGTGCCAGCAGTGAATACGGACGGGCATCCTACGAGCAGTACTTC. Translation: CASSEYGRASYEQYF.

Only a few counts were recorded for this clonotype. Here the CDR3 DNA reads TGTGCCAGCAGTTCATCCTCAGGGGGCGATACCCGCCAGACCCAGTACTTC. Its protein is CASSSSSGGDTRQTQYF. The J gene is TRBJ2-5, the V gene TRBV28; 8 bases match TRBD1. Germline CDR1 and CDR2: MDHEN and SYDVKM. The CDR3 runs 17 residues. V shed 4 bases, J shed 6 bases, and the junction held 16 bases outside the gene matches.

This clonotype was seen a handful of times. A clone one base away is much larger, so this may be a read error. The chain is built from TRBV27 and TRBJ2-5; 7 nucleotides align to TRBD2. This CDR3 has 15 residues. Germline V gives CDR1 MNHEY, CDR2 SMNVEV (reference sequence). V shed 1 base and J 4 bases; nucleotides not matched to a gene: 6. CDR3 coding DNA: TGTGCCAGCAGTTTATTGAGGGAGGGTTTAGAGACCCAGTACTTC. This codes for CASSLLREGLETQYF.

The gene calls are TRBV12-3 or TRBV12-4 and TRBJ2-5; D not certain. The CDR3 runs to 13 residues. The ends were cut back, 2 bases at V and 11 bases at J, with 15 bases in the middle. CDR3 region: CASSLRYQESQYF. CDR3 coding DNA: TGTGCCAGCAGTTTAAGGTACCAAGAGAGTCAGTACTTC.

This clonotype was observed at least ten times. V is TRBV2 and J is TRBJ1-2, with a weak D call TRBD1 (6 bases). This CDR3 is built from 15 residues. Germline assignment: CDR1 SNHLY and CDR2 FYNNEI. Between the trimmed V and J ends, which lost 3 bases and 8 bases, there was a span of 19 bases. The CDR3 loop reads CASSDLRTASGGYTF. The CDR3 nucleotides are TGTGCCAGCAGTGACCTCAGGACAGCTTCTGGGGGCTACACCTTC.

V is TRBV3-1 and J is TRBJ1-2; no firm D call. Germline CDR1 reads LGHDT; CDR2 reads YNNKEL (reference sequence). CDR3 length equals 14 residues. V was cut by 5 bases and J by 4 bases, with 14 bases left in between. CDR3 DNA: TGTGCCAGCAGCGAGAGCGGGCAGTTCTATGGCTACACCTTC. Its protein is CASSESGQFYGYTF.

This clonotype came up a few times. CDR3 protein: CASRMDRGDEQFF. The CDR3 coding sequence is TGTGCCAGCAGGATGGACAGGGGGGATGAGCAGTTCTTC. The chain joins TRBV2 to TRBJ2-1, with TRBD1 matching over 10 bases. V was pared by 6 bases and J by 8 bases, with 4 bases of the junction left unmatched. The V gene's germline CDR1 is SNHLY and CDR2 FYNNEI. There are 13 residues in the CDR3. Combining the CDR3 with reference TRBV2 and TRBJ2-1 gives the whole variable domain EPEVTQTPSHQVTQMGQEVILRCVPISNHLYFYWYRQILGQKVEFLVSFYNNEISEKSEIFDDQFSVERPDGSNFTLKIRSTKLEDSAMYFCASRMDRGDEQFFGPGTRLTVL.

This clonotype was detected a few times. The chain recombines TRBV28 with TRBJ2-1; D unresolved. This CDR3 comprises 16 residues. Germline V lookup: CDR1 MDHEN, CDR2 SYDVKM. V lost 1 base and J 0 bases, leaving 10 bases between the germline ends. The CDR3 coding sequence is TGTGCCAGCAGTTTATCCGGGTCGAGCTCCTACAATGAGCAGTTCTTC. Translating it yields CASSLSGSSSYNEQFF. The whole variable domain, filled in from reference TRBV28 and TRBJ2-1, reads DVKVTQSSRYLVKRTGEKVFLECVQDMDHENMFWYRQDPGLGLRLIYFSYDVKMKEKGDIPEGYSVSREKKERFSLILESASTNQTSMYLCASSLSGSSSYNEQFFGPGTRLTVL.

This clonotype was seen a few times. The chain carries TRBV12-3 or TRBV12-4 and TRBJ2-2; 8 nucleotides match TRBD1. With V trimmed by 3 bases and J by 4 bases, 1 base remained unmatched. The CDR3 sequence is 14 residues long. DNA for the CDR3: TGTGCCAGCAGTTTTACAGGGGGCACCGGGGAGCTGTTTTTT. This encodes CASSFTGGTGELFF.

There are many counts of this clonotype. The chain recombines TRBV4-2 with TRBJ1-2, with TRBD1 matching 7 bases. The trim removed 0 bases at V and 4 bases at J, leaving 11 bases unmatched. CDR1 is LGHNA, CDR2 YNFKEQ, per germline. There are 17 residues in the CDR3. The CDR3 DNA reads as TGTGCCAGCAGCCAAGATCTCCGACCGGGACAGTCCTATGGCTACACCTTC. Its translation: CASSQDLRPGQSYGYTF.

The rearrangement links TRBV19 to TRBJ2-5; 10 bases map to TRBD2. Germline lookup yields CDR1 LNHDA and CDR2 SQIVND (reference sequence). This CDR3 has 14 residues. V gave up 7 bases and J gave up 1 base; unmatched junction bases: 3. CDR3 amino acids: CASTIAGGQETQYF. DNA for the CDR3: TGTGCCAGTACCATAGCGGGAGGCCAAGAGACCCAGTACTTC. Filled out from reference TRBV19 and TRBJ2-5, the complete variable domain reads DGGITQSPKYLFRKEGQNVTLSCEQNLNHDAMYWYRQDPGQGLRLIYYSQIVNDFQKGDIAEGYSVSREKKESFPLTVTSAQKNPTAFYLCASTIAGGQETQYFGPGTRLLVL.

In its sample, this clonotype was seen many times. In DNA, the CDR3 is TGCGCCAGCAGCCCGGCGGGGGGCGCGGGTGGCTACACCTTC. As protein: CASSPAGGAGGYTF. The V gene is TRBV5-1, the J gene TRBJ1-2; D is possibly TRBD1 (6 bases). The CDR3 consists of 14 residues. From germline, CDR1 is SGHRS and CDR2 YFSETQ. The V gene lost 4 bases and the J gene lost 7 bases, with 17 bases spanning the gap.

The rearrangement joins TRBV5-8 to TRBJ2-3, with TRBD2 matching over 13 bases. Unmatched junction bases numbered 8, after V lost 4 bases and J lost 6 bases. Germline V gene sequence: CDR1 SGHTS, CDR2 YDEGEE. This CDR3 is 16 amino acids long. In DNA form, the CDR3 reads TGTGCCAGCAGCGAAACTAGCGGGAGGGCTCGTGATACGCAGTATTTT. This codes for CASSETSGRARDTQYF.

This clonotype was counted many times. The chain is built from TRBV27 and TRBJ2-1, with 9 bases matching TRBD1. This CDR3 spans 16 amino acids. V was pared by 3 bases and J by 1 base, with 4 bases of the junction left unmatched. Germline CDR1 and CDR2: MNHEY and SMNVEV (reference sequence). The CDR3 protein is CASSFGGTGSYNEQFF. In nucleotides, the CDR3 is TGTGCCAGCAGTTTCGGGGGGACAGGGTCCTACAATGAGCAGTTCTTC.

The sample holds many counts of this clonotype. CDR3 coding DNA: TGTGCCAGCAGCTCGGACGAGAGCTCTGGAAACACCATATATTTT. The encoded protein is CASSSDESSGNTIYF. J is TRBJ1-3 and V is TRBV11-1; no reliable D call. V shed 4 bases and J shed 0 bases, with 10 bases lying between them. The CDR3 consists of 15 residues. Germline loops: CDR1 SGHAT, CDR2 FQDESV (reference sequence).

The CDR3 sequence: CASSKAAVGDPNQPQHF. In DNA form, the CDR3 reads TGTGCCAGCAGTAAGGCTGCCGTTGGGGATCCCAATCAGCCCCAGCATTTT. The chain combines TRBV7-9 with TRBJ1-5, with no clear D. V was pared by 6 bases and J by 3 bases, with 21 bases between. The germline V gene has CDR1 SEHNR and CDR2 FQNEAQ (reference sequence). This CDR3 is 17 amino acids long.

This clonotype was seen more than once but under ten times. The rearrangement joins TRBV3-1 to TRBJ2-7; 14 positions match TRBD2. Germline loops: CDR1 LGHDT, CDR2 YNNKEL (reference sequence). The V segment lost 4 bases and the J segment 9 bases; nucleotides outside the gene matches: 2. CDR3 length: 13 residues. The CDR3 DNA follows: TGTGCCAGCAGCCCGGGGACTAGCGGGAGGCAGTACGTC. Protein sequence: CASSPGTSGRQYV.

The chain recombines TRBV15 with TRBJ2-5; possible D gene TRBD1, 5 bases. Germline lookup yields CDR1 LNHNV and CDR2 YYDKDF (reference sequence). The CDR3 covers 12 residues. The ends were cut back, 5 bases at V and 5 bases at J, with 9 bases in the middle. The CDR3: CATSPRDETQYF. The CDR3 coding sequence is TGTGCCACCAGCCCCAGGGATGAGACCCAGTACTTC.